This TCR beta chain originates from a study of T cell repertoires in cytomegalovirus infection. Study summary: Public signatures in TCR beta pointed to CMV infection and matching HLA type. Overall study findings and caveats: Ex vivo, HLA-C-restricted CMV-specific TCR beta clonotypes prevailed over the rest of the response. Individuals carrying CMV plus the relevant HLA were identified by cumulative frequency of public TCR beta families.

This clonotype appeared many times. Antigen unknown. TCRdb independently ran MiXCR on the reads; one entry per CDR3 protein. The sample consists of 480,000 or so distinct CDR3 sequences, around 10% of them appearing once. The CDR3 spans 14 residues. With 4 bases removed from V and 4 bases from J, the gap between germline ends came to 12 bases. Germline V lookup: CDR1 SGHAT, CDR2 FQNNGV. The sample was PBMCs. This chain joins TRBV11-2 and TRBJ2-3; perhaps TRBD2 as D (5 bases). The receptor's source is a human donor in good health (CMV status not recorded). Some clones in this sample may be carry-over from other donors' samples. The CDR3 loop reads CASSSRTRADTQYF. The CDR3 bases are TGTGCCAGCAGCTCCCGGACTCGCGCAGATACGCAGTATTTT.